The 31 T cell receptor beta chains below all came from one sample that was sequenced in a study of shared clonotypes between healthy human individuals (TCRdb year 2020). The receptor library was made with the immunoSEQ multiplex PCR assay. This immuneACCESS table, as held by TCRdb, lists in-frame sequences with V and J called but not all clones. Of the missing ones, under half trace to an unresolved V gene in checked studies; the others have no known cause. The sample table shows some 2,400,000 clones, and nearly 97% are seen once. Approximately 0.13% of the sample comes from the top ten. The sequencing sample was made of naive CD4+ T cells sorted from blood. The cell subset or site label, as the study defines it: CD45RA+ positively selected. The receptors here all came from a man between 18 and 29 years old in good health.

Worth noting for this clone: This sample includes further DNA sequences coding for the same CDR3. J is TRBJ2-2 and V is TRBV18; 12 nucleotides line up with TRBD1. The CDR3 is 15 residues long. With V trimmed by 4 bases and J by 4 bases, 1 base remained unmatched. The germline CDR1 and CDR2 sequences are KGHSH and LQKENI. The CDR3 DNA sequence: TGTGCCAGCTCACTGGGACAGGGGGCCACCGGGGAGCTGTTTTTT. It yields the protein CASSLGQGATGELFF.

The chain is built from TRBV19 and TRBJ1-5, with 7 nucleotides matching TRBD1. With 1 base clipped from V and 2 bases from J, the junction kept 11 bases outside the gene matches. This CDR3 contains 18 residues. Germline V gives CDR1 LNHDA, CDR2 SQIVND (reference sequence). CDR3 bases: TGTGCCAGTAGTATAGGTTTTAGACAGGGAAAAGGCAATCAGCCCCAGCATTTT. Translating it yields CASSIGFRQGKGNQPQHF.

Concerning this clone itself: This sample also contains other DNA sequences that code for the same CDR3. V usage is TRBV7-2 and J usage is TRBJ1-5; D possibly corresponds to TRBD1 (5 bases). Germline-derived CDR1 and CDR2 are SGHTA and FQGNSA. The V and J ends lost 5 bases and 1 base respectively, with 12 bases between them. The CDR3 has 15 amino acids. The CDR3 spells CASSPRAGSNQPQHF. CDR3 sequence (DNA): TGTGCCAGCAGCCCCCGGGCAGGGAGCAATCAGCCCCAGCATTTT.

V usage is TRBV7-6 and J usage is TRBJ2-7; the D call may be TRBD1 or TRBD2 (5 bases each). Germline CDR1 and CDR2: SGHVS and FNYEAQ. V lost 5 bases, J lost 1 base, and 27 bases lay in between. The CDR3 runs to 19 residues. The CDR3 DNA reads as TGTGCCAGCAGCCCCGGTTGGGGTGAGGGGCTGGGATGGTCCTACGAGCAGTACTTC. Residues: CASSPGWGEGLGWSYEQYF.

The chain links TRBV6-5 to TRBJ2-5, with D uncertain. The germline V gene has CDR1 MNHEY and CDR2 SVGAGI. This CDR3 has 13 residues. Trimming removed 6 bases from V and 2 bases from J, with 10 bases in between. CDR3 in DNA: TGTGCCAGCAGGGGGTCCGGTCAAGAGACCCAGTACTTC. Protein product: CASRGSGQETQYF.

Of note for this clone: Other DNA variants within this sample encode the same CDR3. The V and J genes are TRBV5-1 and TRBJ1-4; no clear D. From germline, CDR1 is SGHRS and CDR2 YFSETQ. The CDR3 is 14 residues long. Trimming pared 0 bases from V and 8 bases from J, leaving 11 bases between. The CDR3 DNA sequence: TGCGCCAGCAGCTTGGGGGGTCTTGGCGAAAAACTGTTTTTT. Residues: CASSLGGLGEKLFF.

This chain joins TRBV5-4 and TRBJ1-2; tentatively, D is TRBD1 (5 bases). V dropped 0 bases and J dropped 3 bases, with 15 bases sitting between them. The germline V gene has CDR1 SGHNT and CDR2 YYREEE (reference sequence). This CDR3 region has 16 residues. The CDR3, as DNA: TGTGCCAGCAGCTTGGCCGAAAAACGGGGGGACTATGGCTACACCTTC. This codes for CASSLAEKRGDYGYTF.

The rearrangement joins TRBV18 to TRBJ2-5; D may be TRBD2 (6 bases). With 5 bases removed from V and 4 bases from J, the gap between germline ends came to 14 bases. This CDR3 is built from 14 residues. Germline-derived CDR1 and CDR2 are KGHSH and LQKENI. CDR3 amino acids: CASSSAAGRETQYF. As DNA, the CDR3 is TGTGCCAGCTCATCGGCCGCGGGGAGAGAGACCCAGTACTTC.

The sample holds one count of this clone. Germline is not matched at one junction end, which may reflect a read error. The chain is built from TRBV7-7 and TRBJ2-1; the match to TRBD2 covers 8 bases. The CDR3 has 16 residues. CDR1 SSHAT and CDR2 FNYEAQ come from the germline V gene (reference sequence). In nucleotides, the CDR3 is TGTGCTAGCAGCGCCCGGACTAGCAATGGGGACAATGAGCAGTTCTTC. Translating gives CASSARTSNGDNEQFF.

The rearrangement joins TRBV10-3 to TRBJ1-1; D gene uncertain. The CDR3 spans 12 residues. Trimming removed 4 bases at V and 5 bases at J, with 8 bases between. Germline lookup yields CDR1 ENHRY and CDR2 SYGVKD. The CDR3 DNA reads as TGTGCCATCAGTGGAAGGCGGACTGAAGCTTTCTTT. Translated, it gives CAISGRRTEAFF.

V is TRBV27 and J is TRBJ1-2; TRBD1 is a possible D gene (5 bases). CDR3 length equals 13 residues. V dropped 6 bases and J dropped 5 bases, with 13 bases sitting between them. In germline, CDR1 is MNHEY, CDR2 SMNVEV (reference sequence). The CDR3 region is CASSPGPPYGYTF. In DNA form, the CDR3 reads TGTGCCAGCAGCCCGGGACCACCTTATGGCTACACCTTC.

The rearrangement joins TRBV7-9 to TRBJ2-4, with 7 bases lining up with TRBD1. V lost 5 bases and J lost 0; bases outside the gene matches: 7. The CDR3 has 16 amino acids. Germline V gene lookup returns CDR1 SEHNR and CDR2 FQNEAQ (reference sequence). CDR3 bases: TGTGCCAGCAGCCCGAAGGGACAGATAGCCAAAAACATTCAGTACTTC. This sequence encodes CASSPKGQIAKNIQYF. Together with reference TRBV7-9 and TRBJ2-4, the CDR3 gives the full variable domain: DTGVSQNPRHKITKRGQNVTFRCDPISEHNRLYWYRQTLGQGPEFLTYFQNEAQLEKSRLLSDRFSAERPKGSFSTLEIQRTEQGDSAMYLCASSPKGQIAKNIQYFGAGTRLSVL.

This chain joins TRBV30 and TRBJ1-6; D possibly corresponds to TRBD1 (5 bases). Between the trimmed V and J ends, which lost 5 bases and 0 bases, there was a span of 17 bases. The CDR3 is 17 residues long. Germline CDR1 reads GTSNPN; CDR2 reads SVGIG (reference sequence). The CDR3 loop reads CAWGFDRSSSYNSPLHF. In DNA form, the CDR3 reads TGTGCCTGGGGATTCGACAGATCCAGCTCCTATAATTCACCCCTCCACTTT.

The V gene is TRBV30, the J gene TRBJ2-3; possibly TRBD2 for D (5 bases). The V and J ends lost 4 bases and 7 bases respectively, with 9 bases between them. The CDR3 length is 11 residues. The germline gives CDR1 GTSNPN, CDR2 SVGIG (reference sequence). The CDR3 region has the DNA TGTGCCTGGATGCCGGGATATACGCAGTATTTT. This translates into CAWMPGYTQYF.

The rearrangement joins TRBV5-4 to TRBJ1-2; D is undetermined. With 3 bases removed from V and 0 bases from J, the gap between germline ends came to 12 bases. In germline, CDR1 is SGHNT, CDR2 YYREEE (reference sequence). The CDR3 is 15 residues long. CDR3 loop: CASSSEAASNYGYTF. In DNA, the CDR3 is TGTGCCAGCAGCTCGGAAGCAGCATCTAACTATGGCTACACCTTC.

The V gene is TRBV18, the J gene TRBJ1-5; D is possibly TRBD1 (5 bases). CDR3 length: 17 amino acids. Germline CDR1 is KGHSH and CDR2 is LQKENI. V shed 4 bases and J shed 5 bases, with 21 bases lying between them. Written as DNA, the CDR3 is TGTGCCAGCTCACTTGGTGTCCGGACATCGGCCGATCAGCCCCAGCATTTT. Translated: CASSLGVRTSADQPQHF.

V and J are TRBV6-1 and TRBJ1-5; no reliable D call. This CDR3 contains 13 residues. V was clipped by 3 bases and J by 5 bases, with 8 bases between them. Per the germline V gene, CDR1 is MNHNS and CDR2 is SASEGT. CDR3 residues: CASSEGSHQPQHF. The CDR3 DNA sequence: TGTGCCAGCAGTGAGGGGTCTCATCAGCCCCAGCATTTT.

A note on this clone: Within the sample, other DNA sequences also encode this same CDR3. V and J are TRBV6-5 and TRBJ1-1; 8 bases fit TRBD1. The V gene end was trimmed by 4 bases and the J gene end by 1 base; junction bases not matched to a gene: 5. Germline V gene lookup returns CDR1 MNHEY and CDR2 SVGAGI. The CDR3 covers 15 residues. The CDR3 DNA reads TGTGCCAGCAGTTGGGGAGACAGGGGGAACACTGAAGCTTTCTTT. Translation: CASSWGDRGNTEAFF.

The chain recombines TRBV7-2 with TRBJ2-3; the match to TRBD1 covers 7 bases. Germline V lookup: CDR1 SGHTA, CDR2 FQGNSA. With V trimmed by 6 bases and J by 0 bases, 6 bases remained unmatched. The CDR3 loop spans 15 amino acids. The CDR3 sequence is CASRAGTASTDTQYF. The CDR3 coding sequence is TGTGCCAGCAGGGCCGGGACAGCGAGCACAGATACGCAGTATTTT.

This clone was seen a single time. Other DNA variants within this sample encode the same CDR3. Here the CDR3 reads CASSPREGNTEAFF. CDR3 coding DNA: TGTGCCAGCTCACCAAGGGAAGGGAACACTGAAGCTTTCTTT. The V and J genes are TRBV18 and TRBJ1-1; D gene ambiguous. Per the germline V gene, CDR1 is KGHSH and CDR2 is LQKENI. Trimming took off 2 bases at V and 1 base at J, with 8 bases between the two ends. The CDR3 runs 14 residues.

This rearrangement joins TRBV10-3 to TRBJ1-2; no clear D gene. CDR1 is ENHRY, CDR2 SYGVKD, per germline. V was trimmed by 3 bases and J by 11 bases, leaving 13 bases between them. The CDR3 has 12 amino acids. CDR3 amino acids: CAISDLGSVYTF. CDR3 DNA sequence: TGTGCCATCAGTGACCTAGGGTCCGTGTACACCTTC.

The rearrangement links TRBV7-6 to TRBJ2-7; D uncertain. CDR1 is SGHVS, CDR2 FNYEAQ, per germline. Between the trimmed V and J ends, which lost 1 base and 1 base, there was a span of 8 bases. The CDR3 totals 14 residues. Written as DNA, the CDR3 is TGTGCCAGCAGCTTAGTGGAGCCTTCCTACGAGCAGTACTTC. Translated, it gives CASSLVEPSYEQYF.

The gene calls are TRBV6-5 and TRBJ2-7; TRBD1 matches 10 bases. V gave up 5 bases and J gave up 1 base; unmatched junction bases: 5. CDR3 size: 15 residues. Looked up from germline, CDR1 is MNHEY and CDR2 is SVGAGI. CDR3 loop: CASSRQGARSYEQYF. The DNA for the CDR3 is TGTGCCAGCAGTCGACAGGGGGCTCGTTCCTACGAGCAGTACTTC.

This CDR3 reads CASLPGGETYNEQFF. For the CDR3, the DNA is TGTGCCAGCCTTCCTGGGGGGGAAACCTACAATGAGCAGTTCTTC. The chain links TRBV28 to TRBJ2-1; 7 nucleotides agree with TRBD2. The germline V gene has CDR1 MDHEN and CDR2 SYDVKM. The V segment lost 8 bases and the J segment 2 bases; nucleotides outside the gene matches: 9. This CDR3 is 15 amino acids long.

A remark on this clone: In the same sample, other DNA sequences code for this CDR3. The gene calls are TRBV20-1 and TRBJ2-5; D remains unclear. There are 10 residues in the CDR3. V was cut by 7 bases and J by 4 bases, with 7 bases left in between. CDR1 is DFQATT and CDR2 is SNEGSKA in the germline V gene (reference sequence). DNA for the CDR3: TGCAGTGTAAGGAGAGAGACCCAGTACTTC. Residues: CSVRRETQYF.

The chain recombines TRBV5-8 with TRBJ2-7, with 8 bases identical to TRBD1. This CDR3 region has 13 residues. Trimming took 7 bases from V and 4 from J; bases not matched to a gene: 7. CDR1 is SGHTS and CDR2 is YDEGEE in the germline V gene. The CDR3 DNA sequence: TGTGCCAGCCTCAACAGGGGGAAGTACGAGCAGTACTTC. The encoded protein is CASLNRGKYEQYF. Drawing the rest from reference TRBV5-8 and TRBJ2-7, the complete variable domain is EAGVTQSPTHLIKTRGQQATLRCSPISGHTSVYWYQQALGLGLQFLLWYDEGEERNRGNFPPRFSGRQFPNYSSELNVNALELEDSALYLCASLNRGKYEQYFGPGTRLTVT.

The chain combines TRBV5-1 with TRBJ2-7; a weak D match, TRBD1 (5 bases). Trimming left V 0 bases short and J 1 base short, with 11 bases between. CDR3 length: 15 residues. Germline V gene data show CDR1 as SGHRS and CDR2 as YFSETQ. The CDR3 protein is CASSLDRMISYEQYF. The CDR3 DNA is TGCGCCAGCAGCTTGGACAGGATGATATCCTACGAGCAGTACTTC.

CDR3 region: CASSSLQGKYNYGYTF. The CDR3 region has the DNA TGTGCCAGCTCGAGTCTACAGGGGAAATATAACTATGGCTACACCTTC. The chain employs TRBV18 and TRBJ1-2; 7 nucleotides align to TRBD1. Germline V lookup: CDR1 KGHSH, CDR2 LQKENI. The CDR3 covers 16 residues. V shed 6 bases and J 1 base; nucleotides not matched to a gene: 11.

This clone was recorded only once. The chain joins TRBV19 to TRBJ2-6; D ambiguous. Germline V gives CDR1 LNHDA, CDR2 SQIVND (reference sequence). The germline V and J ends were trimmed by 7 bases and 2 bases, with 3 bases remaining between them. The CDR3 totals 12 residues. The CDR3 bases are TGTGCCAGTATGGCTGGGGCCAACGTCCTGACTTTC. This encodes CASMAGANVLTF.

The genes are TRBV29-1 and TRBJ2-7; TRBD1 agrees at 7 bases. In germline, CDR1 is SQVTM, CDR2 ANQGSEA. This CDR3 comprises 12 residues. J lost 5 bases, V lost 7 bases, and 8 bases had no gene match. CDR3 nucleotides: TGCAGCGCCCGGGACAGTACCCACGAGCAGTACTTC. It specifies CSARDSTHEQYF.

This CDR3 is CASSLRLAGFRAQETQYF. CDR3 DNA sequence: TGTGCCAGCAGCTTGAGACTAGCGGGTTTCAGGGCCCAAGAGACCCAGTACTTC. V usage is TRBV11-2 and J usage is TRBJ2-5; 10 positions agree with TRBD2. After removal of 3 bases from V and 1 base from J, the junction contained 11 bases not matched to a gene. In germline, CDR1 is SGHAT, CDR2 FQNNGV. The CDR3 extends over 18 amino acids.